A selection of T cell receptor beta chains follows, all from one sample in a study of OX40 agonist ivuxolimab in advanced cancers. The repertoire was sequenced with immunoSEQ multiplex PCR; TCRdb's copy has only in-frame clones and lacks some. The data show 60,000 to 85,000 clones, with roughly nine tenths seen just once and 0.3% to 0.4% held by the top ten. Here the sequenced sample was CD4+ or CD8+ T cells sorted from blood, taken in a trial of the OX40 agonist ivuxolimab. The receptors stem from an adult with an advanced solid tumor such as melanoma, head and neck, liver or kidney cancer. Both conserved end residues are part of each CDR3. A D gene is named only where the DNA matches it firmly. The size of a clone is reported for some rows only, either as once, few or many, or as a class for expanded clones.

NA	NA	TRBV2	TRBJ2-3	TGTGCCAGCAGCCTGGGGGGTGGGTACACAGATACGCAGTATTTT	CASSLGGGYTDTQYF
TRBD2	NA	TRBV4-1	TRBJ2-7	TGCGCCAGCAGCCAAGACATGATGGGGACTAGCAGATACGAGCAGTACTTC	CASSQDMMGTSRYEQYF
NA	NA	TRBV6-6	TRBJ2-5	TGTGCCAGCAGTTCACAGGGAGAGACCCAGTACTTC	CASSSQGETQYF
NA	NA	TRBV7-9	TRBJ1-4	TGTGCCAGCAGCTTAAGGGGGACTAATGAAAAACTGTTTTTT	CASSLRGTNEKLFF
NA	NA	TRBV5-8	TRBJ2-7	TGTGCCAGCAGCTGGAACGAGCAGTACTTC	CASSWNEQYF
NA	NA	TRBV7-2	TRBJ2-2	TGTGCCAGCAGCTTTAGTAGGGGGTACACCGGGGAGCTGTTTTTT	CASSFSRGYTGELFF
NA	NA	TRBV7-2	TRBJ2-1	TGTGCCAGCAGCCCCATCTGGGGGGACAATGAGCAGTTCTTC	CASSPIWGDNEQFF
NA	NA	TRBV2	TRBJ2-5	TGTGCCAGCAGTGAACACACAGGGTTACAAGAGACCCAGTACTTC	CASSEHTGLQETQYF
TRBD1	NA	TRBV28	TRBJ1-4	TGTGCCAGCCAAAACACAGGGGGCACTGCAACTAATGAAAAACTGTTTTTT	CASQNTGGTATNEKLFF
NA	NA	TRBV7-2	TRBJ1-5	TGTGCCAGCAGCTTAGAAGCAGACCGTACCAGGCCCCAGCATTTT	CASSLEADRTRPQHF
NA	NA	TRBV4-3	TRBJ2-2	TGCGCCAGCAGCCAGGGACTTCTTGGTACCGGGGAGCTGTTTTTT	CASSQGLLGTGELFF
NA	few	TRBV14	TRBJ1-3	TGTGCCAGCAGCCCCGAAAATAGGCCTCTCTCTGGAAACACCATATATTTT	CASSPENRPLSGNTIYF
NA	NA	TRBV29-1	TRBJ1-1	TGCAGCGTTGCTTCCAGTGGGGGCACTGAAGCTTTCTTT	CSVASSGGTEAFF
TRBD2	NA	TRBV4-3	TRBJ2-3	TGCGCCAGCAGCCCCGCTCGCGGGACTAGGGTAGATTTCGGCACAGATACGCAGTATTTT	CASSPARGTRVDFGTDTQYF
TRBD1	NA	TRBV7-9	TRBJ2-3	TGTGCCAGCAGCAACCTAGCTGGACAGGGAACAGATACGCAGTATTTT	CASSNLAGQGTDTQYF
NA	NA	TRBV5-4	TRBJ2-1	TGTGCCAGCAGCTTGGGAGGGGGCGGGAGCAGCTACAATGAGCAGTTCTTC	CASSLGGGGSSYNEQFF
TRBD2	NA	TRBV11-2	TRBJ2-5	TGTGCCAGCAGCTTAGATCGCGGGACTAGCGACGAGACCCAGTACTTC	CASSLDRGTSDETQYF
NA	NA	TRBV6-4	TRBJ2-6	TGTGCCAGCAGTGACCGGACAGGGAGGGGAACTGGGGCCAACGTCCTGACTTTC	CASSDRTGRGTGANVLTF
NA	NA	TRBV19	TRBJ2-2	TGTGCCAGTATTCGAGGTTCCGGGGAGCTGTTTTTT	CASIRGSGELFF
TRBD2	NA	TRBV30	TRBJ2-1	TGTGCCTGGAGTGTAAAGCGCCCTAGCGGGCCTAAGTACAATGAGCAGTTCTTC	CAWSVKRPSGPKYNEQFF
TRBD1	NA	TRBV7-9	TRBJ2-7	TGTGCCAGCAGTCCGGGACAGGGGAACAACTACGAGCAGTACTTC	CASSPGQGNNYEQYF
NA	NA	TRBV7-9	TRBJ1-2	TGTGCCAGCACCCCCTCCGGGGGGGCCTATGGCTACACCTTC	CASTPSGGAYGYTF
TRBD2	NA	TRBV10-2	TRBJ2-3	TGCGCCAGCAGTGAGAGCGGGAGAGCCCGGGCCACAGATACGCAGTATTTT	CASSESGRARATDTQYF
TRBD2	NA	TRBV7-2	TRBJ2-3	TGTGCCAGCAGCTTAGGAGGTAGCGGGGGGGCAGATACGCAGTATTTT	CASSLGGSGGADTQYF
NA	once	TRBV7-2	TRBJ2-3	TGTGCCAGCAGCTTAAGTCGCTGGGCAGATACGCAGTATTTT	CASSLSRWADTQYF
NA	few	TRBV19	TRBJ1-4	TGTGCCAGTAGTCCAAGAGTTAATGAAAAACTGTTTTTT	CASSPRVNEKLFF
NA	NA	TRBV7-2	TRBJ2-1	TGTGCCAGCAGCCAAGACACCTACAATGAGCAGTTCTTC	CASSQDTYNEQFF
NA	NA	TRBV18	TRBJ2-5	TGTGCCAGCTCAGAAACCCCAGGGGTGGAGACCCAGTACTTC	CASSETPGVETQYF
TRBD2	NA	TRBV18	TRBJ2-3	TGTGCCAGCTCCCTTGGACTAGCGGGCACAGATACGCAGTATTTT	CASSLGLAGTDTQYF
NA	NA	TRBV10-3	TRBJ2-3	TGTGCCATCAGTGAGTCTCCGGGCCAATATAACACATATACGCAGTATTTT	CAISESPGQYNTYTQYF
NA	NA	TRBV2	TRBJ1-4	TGTGCCAGCCGAGGCCAGTATAATGAAAAACTGTTTTTT	CASRGQYNEKLFF
TRBD2	NA	TRBV9	TRBJ2-7	TGTGCCAGCAGCGAACATTACCCCGGACTAGCGGGCGGAGGTCGTCACGAGCAGTACTTC	CASSEHYPGLAGGGRHEQYF
NA	NA	TRBV7-2	TRBJ2-7	TGTGCCAGCAGTCCACCTGGCTCCTACGAGCAGTACTTC	CASSPPGSYEQYF
NA	once	TRBV10-3	TRBJ1-4	TGTGCCATCAGTGAGTCCAGGGAATCGGCAACTAATGAAAAACTGTTTTTT	CAISESRESATNEKLFF
TRBD2	NA	TRBV5-1	TRBJ2-7	TGCGCCAGCAGCGATGAAGGACTAGCGAACTACGAGCAGTACTTC	CASSDEGLANYEQYF
NA	NA	TRBV27	TRBJ1-1	TGTGCCAGCAGGCGGGATTGGCGGAACACTGAAGCTTTCTTT	CASRRDWRNTEAFF
TRBD2	NA	TRBV6-5	TRBJ2-7	TGTGCCAGCAGTTACTCTGGAGCGGGGGAAGTGTACGAGCAGTACTTC	CASSYSGAGEVYEQYF
NA	once	TRBV6-1	TRBJ2-1	TGTGCCAGCAGTGAACCTGCCTACAATGAGCAGTTCTTC	CASSEPAYNEQFF
NA	NA	TRBV5-1	TRBJ2-7	TGCGCCAGCAGCTTGGCTTATGGTACAGGGAATCCCTACGAGCAGTACTTC	CASSLAYGTGNPYEQYF
NA	few	TRBV27	TRBJ1-1	TGTGCCAGCAGTTTTGAACGTTCCATGAACACTGAAGCTTTCTTT	CASSFERSMNTEAFF
NA	few	TRBV27	TRBJ1-5	TGTGCCAGCAGATTTAAAGACAGAATTAATCAGCCCCAGCATTTT	CASRFKDRINQPQHF
NA	few	TRBV18	TRBJ1-3	TGTGCCAGCTCACCATCTTCCGGGAGCTCTGGAAACACCATATATTTT	CASSPSSGSSGNTIYF
NA	NA	TRBV30	TRBJ2-3	TGTGCCTGGAGTGCGAGGACAGCTCTAGATACGCAGTATTTT	CAWSARTALDTQYF
NA	few	TRBV29-1	TRBJ1-5	TGCAGCGTTGGCGACAGCGATCAGCCCCAGCATTTT	CSVGDSDQPQHF
NA	NA	TRBV7-9	TRBJ2-1	TGTGCCAGCAGCCCTGCCGGAAGAATCTTCTTC	CASSPAGRIFF
NA	NA	TRBV4-3	TRBJ2-7	TGCGCCAGCAGCCAAGGTAGCATTAACTCCTACGAGCAGTACTTC	CASSQGSINSYEQYF
NA	NA	TRBV7-2	TRBJ2-3	TGTGCCAGCAGCTTAGAAAGGACAGATACGCAGTATTTT	CASSLERTDTQYF
NA	NA	TRBV7-9	TRBJ1-4	TGTGCCAGCAGCTTAGTCGGGCTTAATGAAAAACTGTTTTTT	CASSLVGLNEKLFF
NA	NA	TRBV4-3	TRBJ1-6	TGCGCCAGCAGCCAAGTGACCGGGGGGGATTCACCCCTCCACTTT	CASSQVTGGDSPLHF
TRBD1	few	TRBV19	TRBJ1-2	TGTGCCAGTAGTAAAAGGGACAGACGTGACTATGGCTACACCTTC	CASSKRDRRDYGYTF
NA	NA	TRBV28	TRBJ1-1	TGTGCCAGCAGTTTATCGGGCGGAGGAGGGCGGACTGAAGCTTTCTTT	CASSLSGGGGRTEAFF